Following are 15 T cell receptor beta chains from one sample sequenced in a study of immune cell composition in non-small cell lung cancer. Profiled with immunoSEQ multiplex PCR; TCRdb holds only in-frame clones, not every one. This sample has over 5,500 clones, with 70% found just once. The material sequenced was lung tumor tissue. The receptors here all came from a human donor with non-small cell lung cancer.

The chain combines TRBV28 with TRBJ1-6; no clear D. The V gene's germline CDR1 is MDHEN and CDR2 SYDVKM. The CDR3 loop spans 15 amino acids. V was trimmed by 7 bases and J by 6 bases, leaving 16 bases between them. This CDR3 reads CASTREAFFNSPLHF. CDR3 nucleotides: TGTGCCAGCACCCGGGAGGCCTTCTTTAATTCACCCCTCCACTTT. Variable domain in full (rest from reference TRBV28 and TRBJ1-6): DVKVTQSSRYLVKRTGEKVFLECVQDMDHENMFWYRQDPGLGLRLIYFSYDVKMKEKGDIPEGYSVSREKKERFSLILESASTNQTSMYLCASTREAFFNSPLHFGNGTRLTVT.

The chain has TRBV5-1 and TRBJ1-1; possibly TRBD1 for D (6 bases). The V end was cut by 4 bases, the J end by 4 bases, with 11 bases between. This CDR3 spans 13 amino acids. From germline, CDR1 is SGHRS and CDR2 YFSETQ. The CDR3, as DNA: TGCGCCAGCAGCCCCACAGGGCGCACTGAAGCTTTCTTT. It specifies CASSPTGRTEAFF.

The chain couples TRBV4-1 to TRBJ1-5; 7 bases map to TRBD1. Germline CDR1 MGHRA, CDR2 YSYEKL. V lost 5 bases and J lost 4; bases outside the gene matches: 2. The CDR3 contains 13 residues. In DNA form, the CDR3 reads TGCGCCAGCAGCGAGGGACAGAATCAGCCCCAGCATTTT. Protein sequence: CASSEGQNQPQHF.

This clone came up a few times. The V gene is TRBV5-1, the J gene TRBJ1-1; 9 bases match TRBD1. The ends lost 6 bases at V and 0 bases at J; junction bases unmatched: 9. The CDR3 extends over 16 amino acids. Germline lookup yields CDR1 SGHRS and CDR2 YFSETQ. This CDR3 reads CASMSGTGILNTEAFF. CDR3 DNA sequence: TGCGCCAGCATGTCCGGGACAGGGATATTGAACACTGAAGCTTTCTTT.

This clone has just a few counts. The V call is TRBV19, the J call TRBJ1-2; D unclear. From germline, CDR1 is LNHDA and CDR2 SQIVND (reference sequence). V lost 6 bases, J lost 1 base, and 3 bases lay in between. The CDR3 loop spans 11 amino acids. The CDR3 nucleotides read TGTGCCAGTAGCAGTAACTATGGCTACACCTTC. As protein: CASSSNYGYTF.

The V gene is TRBV28, the J gene TRBJ2-7; D gene ambiguous. Trimming pared 6 bases from V and 2 bases from J, leaving 5 bases between. The germline V gene has CDR1 MDHEN and CDR2 SYDVKM. CDR3 size: 11 residues. The CDR3 DNA sequence: TGTGCCAGCAGACGGGCCTACGAGCAGTACTTC. It encodes CASRRAYEQYF.

This clone was detected a few times. The chain is built from TRBV11-2 and TRBJ1-5; 7 bases agree with TRBD1. With 5 bases clipped from V and 4 bases from J, the junction kept 8 bases outside the gene matches. This CDR3 has 15 residues. Germline V gives CDR1 SGHAT, CDR2 FQNNGV. CDR3 region: CASSLGGTVNQPQHF. The CDR3 DNA reads TGTGCCAGCAGCCTAGGCGGGACAGTGAATCAGCCCCAGCATTTT.

V is TRBV7-6 and J is TRBJ2-7; D is perhaps TRBD2 (6 bases). The CDR3 consists of 15 residues. Per germline, CDR1 SGHVS and CDR2 FNYEAQ. V lost 0 bases to trimming and J lost 5 bases, with 14 bases between them. Here the CDR3 reads CASSLAGGDSDEQYF. CDR3 nucleotide sequence: TGTGCCAGCAGCTTAGCGGGCGGGGATTCCGACGAGCAGTACTTC.

The chain's CDR3 is CASSLGGTPINYGYTF. The CDR3 DNA reads as TGCGCCAGCAGCTTAGGTGGGACACCTATTAACTATGGCTACACCTTC. V gene TRBV5-1 combines with J gene TRBJ1-2; a possible D gene is TRBD1 (6 bases). Germline values: CDR1 SGHRS, CDR2 YFSETQ. Trimming shortened V by 2 bases and J by 1 base, and 15 bases separated the two germline ends. This CDR3 has 16 residues.

The chain employs TRBV7-2 and TRBJ1-1, with 7 bases that match TRBD1. Germline-derived CDR1 and CDR2 are SGHTA and FQGNSA. V gave up 5 bases and J gave up 3 bases; unmatched junction bases: 9. The CDR3 has 15 amino acids. Here the CDR3 reads CASSLTGTEYTEAFF. Here the CDR3 DNA reads TGTGCCAGCAGCCTGACTGGGACAGAGTACACTGAAGCTTTCTTT.

The chain carries TRBV28 and TRBJ1-4, with 7 bases fitting TRBD1. The V segment lost 6 bases and the J segment 8 bases; nucleotides outside the gene matches: 15. The CDR3 consists of 16 residues. Germline loops: CDR1 MDHEN, CDR2 SYDVKM. Written as DNA, the CDR3 is TGTGCCAGCAGCGAACCCAGACAGGGTTACAACGAAAAACTGTTTTTT. Translating it yields CASSEPRQGYNEKLFF.

This clone was seen only once. V usage is TRBV5-1 and J usage is TRBJ2-7, with D possibly matching TRBD1 (6 bases). CDR3 length: 14 residues. The V gene's germline CDR1 is SGHRS and CDR2 YFSETQ. V was cut by 4 bases and J by 2 bases, with 13 bases left in between. CDR3 residues: CASSERTEPYEQYF. CDR3 nucleotides: TGCGCCAGCAGCGAAAGGACAGAGCCCTACGAGCAGTACTTC.

V is TRBV9 and J is TRBJ2-1; D is unclear. CDR1 is SGDLS and CDR2 is YYNGEE in the germline V gene. This CDR3 region has 15 residues. V shed 0 bases and J shed 0 bases, with 7 bases lying between them. In DNA, the CDR3 is TGTGCCAGCAGCGTAGTGGGCAGCTCCTACAATGAGCAGTTCTTC. Its protein product is CASSVVGSSYNEQFF.

The V and J genes are TRBV4-1 and TRBJ2-7; 8 bases line up with TRBD2. Per the germline V gene, CDR1 is MGHRA and CDR2 is YSYEKL. The CDR3 totals 16 residues. Germline trimming cut 0 bases from V and 1 base from J; bases unmatched to any gene: 5. CDR3 sequence: CASSQEIAGSSYEQYF. The DNA for the CDR3 is TGCGCCAGCAGCCAAGAAATAGCGGGATCATCCTACGAGCAGTACTTC.

J is TRBJ2-7 and V is TRBV5-6; 7 nucleotides line up with TRBD2. The ends lost 1 base at V and 7 bases at J; junction bases unmatched: 2. CDR1 and CDR2 from the germline V gene are SGHDT and YYEEEE. The CDR3 sequence is 12 residues long. CDR3 bases: TGTGCCAGCAGCTTGTGGCGGGGGGAGCAGTACTTC. Its translation is CASSLWRGEQYF.